Listed here are 2 T cell receptor beta chains from one sample, sequenced in a study of CD8+ T cells in alopecia areata. RNA was extracted and reverse transcribed into cDNA as the sequencing template. Clones were sequenced by immunoSEQ multiplex PCR, and TCRdb holds only the in-frame ones, with some missing. This table has about 140,000 clones, more than 85% appearing once. Treatment here: oral pan-JAK inhibitor, 5-10 mg twice daily. The material was CD8+ T cells sorted from blood, obtained at week 4, from a patient treated with tofacitinib. The receptors here all came from a human donor with alopecia areata.

The chain couples TRBV5-4 to TRBJ2-1; the D gene is possibly TRBD1 (5 bases). This CDR3 contains 13 residues. V gave up 0 bases and J gave up 6 bases, with 7 bases separating them. The germline gives CDR1 SGHNT, CDR2 YYREEE (reference sequence). CDR3 nucleotides: TGTGCCAGCAGCTTGGGAAGGGGCAATGAGCAGTTCTTC. Translating gives CASSLGRGNEQFF.

This chain joins TRBV4-1 and TRBJ2-2, with 8 nucleotides matching TRBD2. V shed 3 bases and J 7 bases; nucleotides not matched to a gene: 4. The germline V gene encodes CDR1 MGHRA and CDR2 YSYEKL. The CDR3 runs to 14 residues. CDR3: CASSHAGGIGELFF. The DNA of the CDR3 is TGCGCCAGCAGCCATGCGGGGGGTATCGGGGAGCTGTTTTTT.